The entry that follows covers one TCR beta chain sequence. Its antigen remains unknown. The sample comes from a study of shared clonotypes between healthy human individuals. The data were produced by immunoSEQ multiplex PCR, yet TCRdb's version contains in-frame clones alone and is incomplete. This table holds a few million clones, about 92% found once. V gave up 6 bases and J gave up 4 bases, with 13 bases separating them. The germline CDR1 and CDR2 sequences are MNHNS and SASEGT. The CDR3 is 13 amino acids. The study, taken as a whole, reports: It was anticipated that sequencing depth would influence how many clonotypes donors shared.

The J gene is TRBJ2-7, the V gene TRBV6-1; D is perhaps TRBD1 or TRBD2 (6 bases each). Sequencing input: naive CD4+ T cells from PBMCs. The subset: CD45RA+ positively selected. The TCR originated in a man between 18 and 29 years old in good health. Some clones in this sample may be carry-over from other donors' samples. This CDR3 reads CASRQEGGYEQYF. CDR3 DNA: TGTGCCAGCAGGCAGGAGGGGGGATACGAGCAGTACTTC.